One sample yielded the 5 T cell receptor beta chains listed below, sequenced in a study of T-cell memory formation after mild COVID-19. TCRdb used MiXCR to reprocess the 5' RACE reads, holding one entry per CDR3 protein. This sample has 200,000 to 250,000 distinct CDR3 sequences; under 12% occur once, and the top ten carry approximately 3%. The sample taken for sequencing was PBMCs or a T cell subset sorted from them (not recorded which). The receptors derive from a man between 18 and 29 years old who had mild COVID-19 (a few samples of this study predate the infection). Cell type and time point are not known.

This clonotype was counted between two and nine times. V gene TRBV6-1 combines with J gene TRBJ1-2; D gene uncertain. Trimming left V 3 bases short and J 5 bases short, with 10 bases between. Germline V gene lookup returns CDR1 MNHNS and CDR2 SASEGT. The CDR3 has 13 amino acids. The CDR3 DNA reads as TGTGCCAGCAGTGACGGCGGCGGGTATGGCTACACCTTC. Translated, it gives CASSDGGGYGYTF.

This clonotype has only one observation. This chain joins TRBV6-5 and TRBJ2-6, with unresolved D. The CDR3 has 16 residues. The V end lost 3 bases, the J end lost 0 bases, and 9 bases lay between the germline ends. CDR1 is MNHEY, CDR2 SVGAGI, per germline. The CDR3 nucleotides are TGTGCCAGCAGTTATAATGGGGTCTCTGGGGCCAACGTCCTGACTTTC. Translating it yields CASSYNGVSGANVLTF.

The chain carries TRBV7-9 and TRBJ1-1; D is possibly TRBD1 (5 bases). The germline V and J ends were trimmed by 4 bases and 11 bases, with 17 bases remaining between them. Germline values: CDR1 SEHNR, CDR2 FQNEAQ (reference sequence). The CDR3 extends over 13 amino acids. This CDR3 reads CASSSPLGTRAFF. CDR3 nucleotide sequence: TGTGCCAGCAGCTCCCCCCTCGGGACCCGGGCTTTCTTT.

This clonotype was seen at least ten times. This chain joins TRBV5-4 and TRBJ2-7; 9 positions agree with TRBD2. The CDR3 totals 15 residues. CDR1 and CDR2 from the germline V gene are SGHNT and YYREEE (reference sequence). V shed 0 bases, J shed 0 bases, and the junction held 1 base outside the gene matches. The CDR3 bases are TGTGCCAGCAGCTTGGCAGCGGGGGGCTCCTACGAGCAGTACTTC. Its translation: CASSLAAGGSYEQYF.

The gene calls are TRBV5-1 and TRBJ1-6; D is perhaps TRBD1 (5 bases). With 4 bases removed from V and 0 bases from J, the gap between germline ends came to 26 bases. This CDR3 comprises 21 residues. CDR1 and CDR2 (germline): SGHRS, YFSETQ. CDR3 DNA sequence: TGCGCCAGCAGCCTAATTCCGGTAGGGGAGACCTTCAGCTCCTATAATTCACCCCTCCACTTT. This codes for CASSLIPVGETFSSYNSPLHF.